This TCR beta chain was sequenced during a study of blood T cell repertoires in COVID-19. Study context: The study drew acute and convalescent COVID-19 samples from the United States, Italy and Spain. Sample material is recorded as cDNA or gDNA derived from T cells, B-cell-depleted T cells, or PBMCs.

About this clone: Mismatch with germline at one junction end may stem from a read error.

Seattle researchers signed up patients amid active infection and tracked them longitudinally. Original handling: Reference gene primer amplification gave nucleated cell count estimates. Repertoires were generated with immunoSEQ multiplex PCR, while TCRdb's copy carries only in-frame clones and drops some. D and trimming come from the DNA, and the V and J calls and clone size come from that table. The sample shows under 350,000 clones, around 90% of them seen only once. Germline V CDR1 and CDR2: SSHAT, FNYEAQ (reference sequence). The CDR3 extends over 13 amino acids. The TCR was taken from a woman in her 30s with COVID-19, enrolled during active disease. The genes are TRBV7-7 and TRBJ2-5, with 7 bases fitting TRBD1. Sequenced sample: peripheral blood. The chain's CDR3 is CASSLDRQETQYF. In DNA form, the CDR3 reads TGTGCTAGCAGCCTGGACAGGCAAGAGACCCAGTACTTC.